One and the same sample provided the 32 T cell receptor beta chains below, sequenced in a study of T cell responses to AZD1222 COVID-19 vaccine. Assay: immunoSEQ multiplex PCR; the TCRdb copy retains only in-frame clones and omits some. Found here are approximately 150,000 clones, under 95% of them singletons; the top ten hold roughly 7.5%. Sequences were derived from peripheral blood, sampled 28 days after the second dose of the MenACWY control vaccine. The receptors were gathered from an adult who received the MenACWY meningococcal vaccine as a control.

The rearrangement joins TRBV19 to TRBJ1-2; TRBD1 agrees at 10 bases. In germline, CDR1 is LNHDA, CDR2 SQIVND (reference sequence). The trim removed 8 bases at V and 7 bases at J, leaving 10 bases unmatched. The CDR3 length is 14 residues. The CDR3 bases are TGTGCCAGTGCCCGGACGACAGGGGGCATTGGCTACACCTTC. Its translation is CASARTTGGIGYTF.

The V and J genes are TRBV30 and TRBJ1-1; D is possibly TRBD1 (5 bases). The CDR3 is made up of 15 amino acids. Trimming stripped 6 bases from V and 7 bases from J, with 24 bases between. Germline V CDR1 and CDR2: GTSNPN, SVGIG (reference sequence). CDR3 coding DNA: TGTGCCTGCCAGGGTTTCCAGTCCGGAGCCCGTGAAGCTTTCTTT. The encoded protein is CACQGFQSGAREAFF.

This clone was seen just once. The chain has TRBV27 and TRBJ1-2; 10 nucleotides agree with TRBD1. CDR3 length: 15 residues. Germline loops: CDR1 MNHEY, CDR2 SMNVEV (reference sequence). Unmatched junction bases numbered 4, after V lost 6 bases and J lost 0 bases. The CDR3 sequence: CASRTGGSTNYGYTF. The CDR3 nucleotides read TGTGCCAGCAGGACAGGGGGCTCCACTAACTATGGCTACACCTTC.

The chain couples TRBV2 to TRBJ2-5, with D uncertain. Trimming pared 5 bases from V and 5 bases from J, leaving 12 bases between. The germline CDR1 and CDR2 sequences are SNHLY and FYNNEI. This CDR3 region has 13 residues. CDR3 sequence: CASSLLASETQYF. CDR3 bases: TGTGCCAGCAGTCTCCTGGCGTCGGAGACCCAGTACTTC. The variable domain in full, completed from reference TRBV2 and TRBJ2-5, reads EPEVTQTPSHQVTQMGQEVILRCVPISNHLYFYWYRQILGQKVEFLVSFYNNEISEKSEIFDDQFSVERPDGSNFTLKIRSTKLEDSAMYFCASSLLASETQYFGPGTRLLVL.

The CDR3, as DNA: TGTGCCAGCAGCCCTAGAGGAGGGACAGACACCGGGGAGCTGTTTTTT. Translation: CASSPRGGTDTGELFF. This rearrangement joins TRBV9 to TRBJ2-2, with D perhaps matching TRBD1 (7 bases). V shed 4 bases and J shed 3 bases, with 16 bases lying between them. CDR3 length: 16 residues. Germline-derived CDR1 and CDR2 are SGDLS and YYNGEE.

This clone was observed once. The chain combines TRBV7-2 with TRBJ2-4; D is ambiguous. Trimming left V 2 bases short and J 5 bases short, with 16 bases between. The CDR3 sequence is 16 residues long. Germline values: CDR1 SGHTA, CDR2 FQGNSA. Here the CDR3 DNA reads TGTGCCAGCAGCTTACACGACTCCCCCGTCGAAAACATTCAGTACTTC. As protein: CASSLHDSPVENIQYF.

This chain links TRBV27 with TRBJ1-5, with a possible D match to TRBD1 (5 bases). There are 15 residues in the CDR3. Trimming shortened V by 3 bases and J by 3 bases, and 12 bases separated the two germline ends. The germline V gene encodes CDR1 MNHEY and CDR2 SMNVEV (reference sequence). The CDR3 region has the DNA TGTGCCAGCAGTTTCAGTGCAGGGTCCAATCAGCCCCAGCATTTT. Amino acid sequence: CASSFSAGSNQPQHF.

This chain connects TRBV5-1 to TRBJ1-1; D is perhaps TRBD1 (5 bases). The germline CDR1 and CDR2 sequences are SGHRS and YFSETQ. This CDR3 is 15 amino acids long. Trimming took 4 bases from V and 0 from J, leaving 13 bases between them. Written as DNA, the CDR3 is TGCGCCAGCAGCCCTACGACAGACATGAACACTGAAGCTTTCTTT. Protein: CASSPTTDMNTEAFF.

The chain employs TRBV6-6 and TRBJ1-6; 9 bases fit TRBD1. Unmatched junction bases numbered 8, after V lost 4 bases and J lost 13 bases. The germline V gene has CDR1 MNHNY and CDR2 SVGAGI (reference sequence). The CDR3 runs 14 residues. The chain's CDR3 is CASSSQGAQVPLHF. CDR3 DNA: TGTGCCAGCAGTTCACAGGGGGCGCAGGTGCCCCTCCACTTT.

The V call is TRBV6-5, the J call TRBJ2-5; 7 bases align to TRBD1. CDR1 and CDR2 (germline): MNHEY, SVGAGI. V was clipped by 6 bases and J by 5 bases; unmatched bases: 6. This CDR3 contains 13 residues. The CDR3 protein is CASSHDREETQYF. In nucleotides, the CDR3 is TGTGCCAGCAGCCACGACAGGGAGGAGACCCAGTACTTC.

CDR3 residues: CASSTGLIDGYTF. For the CDR3, the DNA is TGTGCCAGCAGTACGGGGCTAATCGATGGCTACACCTTC. The rearrangement uses TRBV2 and TRBJ1-2; tentative D call: TRBD1 (5 bases). CDR1 SNHLY and CDR2 FYNNEI come from the germline V gene. The length of the CDR3 is 13 residues. V was cut by 5 bases and J by 6 bases, with 13 bases left in between.

The rearrangement links TRBV28 to TRBJ2-7, with 11 nucleotides matching TRBD1. V lost 6 bases to trimming and J lost 0 bases; unmatched junction nucleotides: 1. Looked up from germline, CDR1 is MDHEN and CDR2 is SYDVKM. The CDR3 totals 14 residues. CDR3 sequence (DNA): TGTGCCAGCAGCGGGACAGGGGGCTCCTACGAGCAGTACTTC. It specifies CASSGTGGSYEQYF. Filled out from reference TRBV28 and TRBJ2-7, the complete variable domain reads DVKVTQSSRYLVKRTGEKVFLECVQDMDHENMFWYRQDPGLGLRLIYFSYDVKMKEKGDIPEGYSVSREKKERFSLILESASTNQTSMYLCASSGTGGSYEQYFGPGTRLTVT.

This chain joins TRBV5-1 and TRBJ2-5; no clear D. This CDR3 is 17 amino acids long. V lost 0 bases and J lost 2, with 17 bases in between. Germline V gene lookup returns CDR1 SGHRS and CDR2 YFSETQ. The CDR3 loop is CASSLVPLNSLQETQYF. In nucleotides, the CDR3 is TGCGCCAGCAGCTTGGTCCCGCTAAATAGCCTACAAGAGACCCAGTACTTC.

The V and J genes are TRBV7-9 and TRBJ1-2, with D perhaps TRBD1 (6 bases). Germline V CDR1 and CDR2: SEHNR, FQNEAQ (reference sequence). V lost 2 bases and J 2 bases, leaving 9 bases between the germline ends. CDR3 size: 14 residues. The CDR3 DNA is TGTGCCAGCAGCTTATCCGGGACAAACTATGGCTACACCTTC. Protein: CASSLSGTNYGYTF.

CDR3 nucleotide sequence: TGTGCCAGCAGCTTAAGTTCTTTAGCGGGAGGGCCGATGGAGTTCTTC. Translating it yields CASSLSSLAGGPMEFF. V usage is TRBV7-9 and J usage is TRBJ2-1, with 11 bases that match TRBD2. CDR1 and CDR2 (germline): SEHNR, FQNEAQ (reference sequence). J gave up 14 bases and V 2 bases, and 14 bases lay outside the gene matches. This CDR3 region has 16 residues.

The rearrangement joins TRBV7-8 to TRBJ2-2; 7 nucleotides align to TRBD1. CDR3 length: 15 residues. Germline CDR1 reads SGHVS; CDR2 reads FQNEAQ. The J segment lost 2 bases and the V segment lost 5 bases, leaving 5 bases of the junction unmatched. This CDR3 reads CASSAGQVNTGELFF. The CDR3, as DNA: TGTGCCAGCAGCGCCGGACAGGTTAACACCGGGGAGCTGTTTTTT.

This chain connects TRBV28 to TRBJ2-7; D is ambiguous. This CDR3 has 13 residues. The V end was cut by 2 bases, the J end by 6 bases, with 11 bases between. Germline V lookup: CDR1 MDHEN, CDR2 SYDVKM. The CDR3, as DNA: TGTGCCAGCAGTTTAGTACGGCTACGCGAGCAGTACTTC. It specifies CASSLVRLREQYF.

The chain has TRBV28 and TRBJ2-7; 7 bases fit TRBD1. The germline CDR1 and CDR2 sequences are MDHEN and SYDVKM. The V gene end was trimmed by 5 bases and the J gene end by 4 bases; junction bases not matched to a gene: 2. This CDR3 spans 12 amino acids. Here the CDR3 DNA reads TGTGCCAGCAGTGGGACAGCTTACGAGCAGTACTTC. Translating gives CASSGTAYEQYF. Combining the CDR3 with reference TRBV28 and TRBJ2-7 gives the whole variable domain DVKVTQSSRYLVKRTGEKVFLECVQDMDHENMFWYRQDPGLGLRLIYFSYDVKMKEKGDIPEGYSVSREKKERFSLILESASTNQTSMYLCASSGTAYEQYFGPGTRLTVT.

The V call is TRBV13, the J call TRBJ1-1; 7 bases match TRBD1. This CDR3 contains 17 residues. Unmatched junction bases numbered 14, after V lost 4 bases and J lost 3 bases. Germline V gene sequence: CDR1 PRHDT, CDR2 FYEKMQ (reference sequence). CDR3: CASSSSINTGVHTEAFF. The CDR3, as DNA: TGTGCCAGCAGCTCTAGTATTAATACAGGGGTTCACACTGAAGCTTTCTTT. The full variable domain, completed using reference TRBV13 and TRBJ1-1, is AAGVIQSPRHLIKEKRETATLKCYPIPRHDTVYWYQQGPGQDPQFLISFYEKMQSDKGSIPDRFSAQQFSDYHSELNMSSLELGDSALYFCASSSSINTGVHTEAFFGQGTRLTVV.

The CDR3 sequence: CASSGTSGITGELFF. The DNA for the CDR3 is TGTGCCAGCAGTGGGACTAGCGGGATCACCGGGGAGCTGTTTTTT. This chain joins TRBV9 and TRBJ2-2; 13 bases fit TRBD2. This CDR3 spans 15 amino acids. Germline V gene sequence: CDR1 SGDLS, CDR2 YYNGEE. The ends lost 5 bases at V and 4 bases at J; junction bases unmatched: 2.

V and J are TRBV19 and TRBJ1-1, with TRBD1 matching over 8 bases. The CDR3 is made up of 15 amino acids. From germline, CDR1 is LNHDA and CDR2 SQIVND (reference sequence). V trimming: 6 bases; J trimming: 1 base; junction bases outside the gene matches: 7. CDR3 nucleotide sequence: TGTGCCAGTAGAGACCCCGGGACAGGGAACACTGAAGCTTTCTTT. As protein: CASRDPGTGNTEAFF.

This clone was seen only a few times. The chain carries TRBV5-5 and TRBJ1-5; D might be TRBD1 (6 bases). The V end was cut by 0 bases, the J end by 0 bases, with 7 bases between. The V gene's germline CDR1 is SGHKS and CDR2 YYEKEE (reference sequence). The CDR3 runs 15 residues. Here the CDR3 DNA reads TGTGCCAGCAGCTTGGCGGACAGTAGCAATCAGCCCCAGCATTTT. Translating gives CASSLADSSNQPQHF.

This clone was seen only a few times. The chain combines TRBV7-2 with TRBJ1-3; 9 bases map to TRBD1. Trimming took 3 bases from V and 4 from J; bases not matched to a gene: 10. The CDR3 loop spans 17 amino acids. In germline, CDR1 is SGHTA, CDR2 FQGNSA. The CDR3 region is CASSFPGQGIIGNTIYF. CDR3 bases: TGTGCCAGCAGCTTTCCGGGACAGGGAATAATCGGAAACACCATATATTTT.

The chain recombines TRBV10-3 with TRBJ1-1; the match to TRBD1 covers 7 bases. Unmatched junction bases numbered 16, after V lost 2 bases and J lost 1 base. Germline CDR1 and CDR2: ENHRY and SYGVKD. This CDR3 has 19 amino acids. The CDR3 reads CAISEPDGTEGGANTEAFF. DNA of the CDR3: TGTGCCATCAGTGAGCCGGACGGGACAGAAGGTGGGGCGAACACTGAAGCTTTCTTT.

The V call is TRBV7-2, the J call TRBJ2-5; D is uncertain. This CDR3 is built from 13 residues. With 0 bases removed from V and 4 bases from J, the gap between germline ends came to 6 bases. Per germline, CDR1 SGHTA and CDR2 FQGNSA. DNA for the CDR3: TGTGCCAGCAGCTTAGCGGCGGCAGAGACCCAGTACTTC. The encoded protein is CASSLAAAETQYF.

As concerns this clone: Other nucleotide sequences in the sample specify the same CDR3. The V call is TRBV3-1 (or the pseudogene TRBV3-2), the J call TRBJ2-2; D not resolved. The CDR3 contains 11 residues. In germline, CDR1 is LGHDT, CDR2 YNNKEL (reference sequence). Trimming left V 3 bases short and J 6 bases short, with 2 bases between. In DNA, the CDR3 is TGTGCCAGCAGCCAGGCCGGGGAGCTGTTTTTT. Amino acids: CASSQAGELFF.

This rearrangement joins TRBV10-3 to TRBJ2-5, with 7 bases identical to TRBD1. This CDR3 spans 15 amino acids. V dropped 2 bases and J dropped 2; count of bases not matched to a gene: 5. Germline V gene lookup returns CDR1 ENHRY and CDR2 SYGVKD. This CDR3 reads CAISETGQQQETQYF. The CDR3 DNA follows: TGTGCCATCAGTGAGACGGGACAGCAACAAGAGACCCAGTACTTC.

J is TRBJ1-4 and V is TRBV5-1; D remains unclear. CDR3 size: 13 residues. The ends were cut back, 1 base at V and 6 bases at J, with 7 bases in the middle. CDR1 and CDR2 (germline): SGHRS, YFSETQ. The CDR3 DNA reads as TGCGCCAGCAGCTTGACGGCATATGAAAAACTGTTTTTT. Amino acid sequence: CASSLTAYEKLFF.

This chain links TRBV7-9 with TRBJ1-1; perhaps TRBD1 as D (5 bases). The CDR3 has 16 residues. The V gene's germline CDR1 is SEHNR and CDR2 FQNEAQ (reference sequence). The germline V and J ends were trimmed by 5 bases and 0 bases, with 16 bases remaining between them. In nucleotides, the CDR3 is TGTGCCAGCAGCCTCACCAACGGGGGAATGAACACTGAAGCTTTCTTT. Translating gives CASSLTNGGMNTEAFF.

V usage is TRBV12-3 or TRBV12-4 and J usage is TRBJ2-7; D unresolved. The CDR3 consists of 13 residues. V lost 2 bases, J lost 6 bases, and 11 bases lay in between. The CDR3 bases are TGTGCCAGCAGTTTAACGGGCTCGGGCGAGCAGTACTTC. Protein sequence: CASSLTGSGEQYF.

CDR3 sequence: CASSTQPDSYEQYF. The DNA for the CDR3 is TGTGCCAGTAGTACCCAGCCCGATTCCTACGAGCAGTACTTC. The chain joins TRBV19 to TRBJ2-7; no reliable D call. In germline, CDR1 is LNHDA, CDR2 SQIVND (reference sequence). The CDR3 contains 14 residues. V was clipped by 4 bases and J by 1 base, with 11 bases between them.

The J gene is TRBJ1-2, the V gene TRBV6-2 or TRBV6-3, with D hard to call. The germline CDR1 and CDR2 sequences are MNHEY and SVGEGT. V lost 4 bases, J lost 2 bases, and 11 bases lay in between. The CDR3 runs 14 residues. The CDR3 loop is CASSFAIVNYGYTF. The DNA of the CDR3 is TGTGCCAGCAGTTTTGCGATCGTAAACTATGGCTACACCTTC.